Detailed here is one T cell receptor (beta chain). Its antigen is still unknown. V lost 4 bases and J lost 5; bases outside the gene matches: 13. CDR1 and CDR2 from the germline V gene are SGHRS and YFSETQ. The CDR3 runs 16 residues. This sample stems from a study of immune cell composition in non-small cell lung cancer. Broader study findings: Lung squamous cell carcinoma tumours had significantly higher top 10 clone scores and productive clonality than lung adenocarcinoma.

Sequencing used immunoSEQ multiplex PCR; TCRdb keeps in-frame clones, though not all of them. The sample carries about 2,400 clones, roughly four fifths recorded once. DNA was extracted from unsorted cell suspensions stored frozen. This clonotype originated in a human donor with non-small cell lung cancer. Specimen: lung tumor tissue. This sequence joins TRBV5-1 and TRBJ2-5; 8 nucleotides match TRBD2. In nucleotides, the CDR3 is TGCGCCAGCAGCCGGTCGGCTAGCGGGCGGCCGGAGACCCAGTACTTC. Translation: CASSRSASGRPETQYF.